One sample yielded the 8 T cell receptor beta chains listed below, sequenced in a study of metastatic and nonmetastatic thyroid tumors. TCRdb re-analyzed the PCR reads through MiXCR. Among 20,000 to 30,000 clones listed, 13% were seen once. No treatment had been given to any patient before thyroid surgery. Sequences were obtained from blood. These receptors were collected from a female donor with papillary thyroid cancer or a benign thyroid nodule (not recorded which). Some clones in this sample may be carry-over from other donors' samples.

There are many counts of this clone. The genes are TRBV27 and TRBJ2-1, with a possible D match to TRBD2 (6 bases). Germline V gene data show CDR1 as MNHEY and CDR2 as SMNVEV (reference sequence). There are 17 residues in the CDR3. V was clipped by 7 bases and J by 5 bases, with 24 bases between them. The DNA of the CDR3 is TGTGCCAGCAAGGGTTCGGGGGATCTCCGGGCGCACAATGAGCAGTTCTTC. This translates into CASKGSGDLRAHNEQFF.

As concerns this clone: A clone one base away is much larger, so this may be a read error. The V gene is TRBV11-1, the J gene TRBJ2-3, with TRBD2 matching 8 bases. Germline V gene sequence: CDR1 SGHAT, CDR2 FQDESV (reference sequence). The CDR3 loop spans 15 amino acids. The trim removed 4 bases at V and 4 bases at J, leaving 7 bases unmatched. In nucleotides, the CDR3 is TGTGCCAGCAGCTCGGCTAGCGGGCCCCCAGATACGCAGTATTTT. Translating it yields CASSSASGPPDTQYF.

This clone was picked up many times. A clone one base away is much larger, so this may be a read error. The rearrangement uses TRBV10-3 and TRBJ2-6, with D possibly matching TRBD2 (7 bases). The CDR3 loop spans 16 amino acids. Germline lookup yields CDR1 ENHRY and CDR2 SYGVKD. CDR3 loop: CAIKGGHNSGANVLAF. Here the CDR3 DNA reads TGTGCCATCAAGGGGGGGCACAACTCTGGGGCCAACGTCCTGGCTTTC.

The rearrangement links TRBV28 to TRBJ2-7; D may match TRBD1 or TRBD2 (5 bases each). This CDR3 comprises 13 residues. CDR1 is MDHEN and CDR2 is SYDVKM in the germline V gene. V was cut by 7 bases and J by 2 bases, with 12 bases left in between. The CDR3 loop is CASTRDRPYEQYF. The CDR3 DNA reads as TGTGCCAGCACTAGGGACCGACCCTACGAGCAGTACTTC.

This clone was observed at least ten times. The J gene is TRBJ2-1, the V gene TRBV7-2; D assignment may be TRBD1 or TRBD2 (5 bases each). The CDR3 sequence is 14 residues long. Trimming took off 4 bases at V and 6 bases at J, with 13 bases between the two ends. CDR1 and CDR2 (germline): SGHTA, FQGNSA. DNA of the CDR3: TGTGCCAGCAGCTGGGGACCCAGAAGCAATGAGCAGTTCTTC. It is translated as CASSWGPRSNEQFF.

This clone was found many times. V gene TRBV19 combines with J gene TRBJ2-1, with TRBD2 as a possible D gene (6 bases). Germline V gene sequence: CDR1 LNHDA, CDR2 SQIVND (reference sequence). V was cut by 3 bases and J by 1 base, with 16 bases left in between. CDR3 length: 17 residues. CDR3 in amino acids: CASSMGARRVSYNEQFF. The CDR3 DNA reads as TGTGCCAGTAGTATGGGTGCCAGGAGGGTATCCTACAATGAGCAGTTCTTC.

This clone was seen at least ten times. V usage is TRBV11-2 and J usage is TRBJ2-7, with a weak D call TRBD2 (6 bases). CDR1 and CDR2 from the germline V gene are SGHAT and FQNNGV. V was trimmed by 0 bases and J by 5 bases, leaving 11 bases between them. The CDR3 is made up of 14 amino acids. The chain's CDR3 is CASSLEGGLNEQYF. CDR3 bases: TGTGCCAGCAGCTTAGAGGGGGGATTAAACGAGCAGTACTTC.

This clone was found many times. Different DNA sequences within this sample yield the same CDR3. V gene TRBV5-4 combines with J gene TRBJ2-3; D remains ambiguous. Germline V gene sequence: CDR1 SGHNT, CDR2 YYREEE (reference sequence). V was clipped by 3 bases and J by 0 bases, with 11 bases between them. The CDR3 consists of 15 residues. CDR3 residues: CASSSMTQSTDTQYF. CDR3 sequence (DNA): TGTGCCAGCAGCTCTATGACCCAAAGCACAGATACGCAGTATTTT.